What follows is one T cell receptor beta chain and its context. The junction shows a germline mismatch at one end, possibly a read error. These data are taken from a study of tumor and adjacent non-tumor tissue in lung cancer. Across the study: The cohort had about twelve adenocarcinoma, a couple of squamous cell and 1 small cell patients.

This sample's RNA came from whole unsorted tissue. TCRbeta libraries were built with three rounds of nested PCR, modified from ARM-PCR. TCRdb redid the calling of the multiplex PCR reads with MiXCR, one entry per CDR3 protein. The data hold around 210,000 distinct CDR3 sequences, with 71% observed a single time. Germline CDR1 SGHNT, CDR2 YENEEA. The CDR3 sequence is 14 residues long. The J gene is TRBJ1-1, the V gene TRBV11-3; the D gene is possibly TRBD1 (5 bases). Material: lung tumor tissue. This receptor was identified in a man aged 60 to 69 with non-small cell lung cancer. In nucleotides, the CDR3 is TGTGCCAGCAACCCCGGGACGGGAAACCCTGAATCTTTCTTT. It specifies CASNPGTGNPESFF. Full variable domain (rest looked up from reference TRBV11-3 and TRBJ1-1): EAGVVQSPRYKIIEKKQPVAFWCNPISGHNTLYWYLQNLGQGPELLIRYENEEAVDDSQLPKDRFSAERLKGVDSTLKIQPAELGDSAVYLCASNPGTGNPESFFGQGTRLTVV.